Listed below are T cell receptor beta chains from one sample, sequenced in a study of T cells after yellow fever vaccination. TCRdb re-called the 5' RACE reads through MiXCR, storing one row per CDR3 protein. The repertoire holds 300,000 to 400,000 distinct CDR3 sequences, with about 8.3% as singletons. Sequencing used PBMCs, obtained around 45 days after the first yellow fever vaccination. All receptors derive from a man between 18 and 29 years old who received the YFV17D yellow fever vaccine. The CDR3 runs from the conserved cysteine through the conserved F or W. The D gene is left open where the match is weak. Not all rows give a size; the values are once, few, many and, for expanded clones, a class.

clone_size	v_call	d_call	j_call	cdr3_aa	cdr3_nt
NA	TRBV5-6	TRBD1	TRBJ1-1	CASSTTGGMNTEAFF	TGTGCCAGCAGCACGACAGGGGGGATGAACACTGAAGCTTTCTTT
NA	TRBV7-3	NA	TRBJ2-2	CASSLYPGEEPGELFF	TGTGCCAGCAGCTTATATCCGGGGGAGGAACCCGGGGAGCTGTTTTTT
NA	TRBV12-3/TRBV12-4	NA	TRBJ2-3	CASRPLKDYDTDTQYF	TGTGCCAGCAGGCCGCTCAAGGACTATGACACAGATACGCAGTATTTT
NA	TRBV12-3/TRBV12-4	NA	TRBJ2-6	CASSYQRAGSLTF	TGTGCCAGCAGTTATCAGAGGGCCGGGAGCCTGACTTTC
few	TRBV5-1	NA	TRBJ2-2	CASSLEGVQVTGELFF	TGCGCCAGCAGCTTGGAAGGGGTTCAAGTCACCGGGGAGCTGTTTTTT
NA	TRBV20-1	TRBD1	TRBJ1-1	CSARRDSLGDSAFF	TGCAGTGCTAGGAGGGACAGCTTAGGGGATTCAGCTTTCTTT
few	TRBV5-1	TRBD2	TRBJ2-2	CASSTSALAGGTGELFF	TGCGCCAGCAGCACATCCGCGCTCGCGGGGGGAACCGGGGAGCTGTTTTTT
NA	TRBV12-3/TRBV12-4	NA	TRBJ1-6	CASSLGGSLNSPLHF	TGTGCCAGCAGTTTAGGGGGCAGCCTGAATTCACCCCTCCACTTT
NA	TRBV12-3/TRBV12-4	NA	TRBJ2-3	CASSNSGWPTDTQYF	TGTGCCAGCAGCAACTCAGGGTGGCCCACAGATACGCAGTATTTT
few	TRBV4-1	NA	TRBJ1-1	CASSQEGVRTEAFF	TGCGCCAGCAGCCAAGAGGGGGTTCGTACTGAAGCTTTCTTT
NA	TRBV9	TRBD2	TRBJ2-1	CASSALSPGLGGDEQFF	TGTGCCAGCAGCGCCCTCTCACCGGGACTAGGAGGCGATGAGCAGTTCTTC